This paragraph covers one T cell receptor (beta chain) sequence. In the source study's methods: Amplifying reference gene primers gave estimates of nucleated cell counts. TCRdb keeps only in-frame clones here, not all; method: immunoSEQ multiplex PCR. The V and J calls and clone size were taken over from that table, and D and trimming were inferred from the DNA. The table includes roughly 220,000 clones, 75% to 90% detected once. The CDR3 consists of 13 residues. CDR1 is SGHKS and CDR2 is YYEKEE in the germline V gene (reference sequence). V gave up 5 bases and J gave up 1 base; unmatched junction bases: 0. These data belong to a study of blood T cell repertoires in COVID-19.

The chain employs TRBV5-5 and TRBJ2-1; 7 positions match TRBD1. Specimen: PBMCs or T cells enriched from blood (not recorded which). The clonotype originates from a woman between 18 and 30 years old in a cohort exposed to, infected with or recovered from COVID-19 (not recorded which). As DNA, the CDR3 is TGTGCCAGCAGACAGGGGTCCTACAATGAGCAGTTCTTC. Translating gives CASRQGSYNEQFF.